The rows below give T cell receptor beta chains drawn from one sample of a study of shared clonotypes between healthy human individuals. Only in-frame clones appear in the TCRdb table, and some are missing; sequencing was by immunoSEQ multiplex PCR. The sample shows 2,100,000 or so clones, more than 90% of them seen only once. The sample was naive CD4+ T cells sorted from blood. The receptors shown here come from a man aged 18 to 30 in good health. Both conserved end residues are part of each CDR3. A D gene is named only where the DNA matches it firmly. Clone size is stated in some rows and not others, as once, few, many or a class when expanded.

clone size: .; D gene: .; V gene: TRBV6-6; J gene: TRBJ2-7; CDR3 DNA: TGTGCCAGCAGTTGGGGGTACGAGCAGTACTTC; CDR3 protein: CASSWGYEQYF
clone size: .; D gene: TRBD1; V gene: TRBV19; J gene: TRBJ1-4; CDR3 DNA: TGTGCCAGTAGTCCGGCTTGGACAGGGGGCGACGAAAAACTGTTTTTT; CDR3 protein: CASSPAWTGGDEKLFF
clone size: .; D gene: .; V gene: TRBV7-2; J gene: TRBJ2-3; CDR3 DNA: TGTGCCAGCAGCTTAGGGGGGAGGAGCACAGATACGCAGTATTTT; CDR3 protein: CASSLGGRSTDTQYF
clone size: .; D gene: .; V gene: TRBV20-1; J gene: TRBJ1-2; CDR3 DNA: TGCAGTGCAAGGACAGCGAATGGCTACACCTTC; CDR3 protein: CSARTANGYTF
clone size: .; D gene: .; V gene: TRBV7-9; J gene: TRBJ2-7; CDR3 DNA: TGTGCCAGCAGCCGGCTAACATCCTACGAGCAGTACTTC; CDR3 protein: CASSRLTSYEQYF
clone size: .; D gene: .; V gene: TRBV9; J gene: TRBJ2-3; CDR3 DNA: TGTGCCAGCAGCGTAGGCGGGGGCAGCACAGATACGCAGTATTTT; CDR3 protein: CASSVGGGSTDTQYF
clone size: .; D gene: .; V gene: TRBV30; J gene: TRBJ2-1; CDR3 DNA: TGTGCCTGGAGGGGGGACTCCTACAATGAGCAGTTCTTC; CDR3 protein: CAWRGDSYNEQFF
clone size: .; D gene: .; V gene: TRBV2; J gene: TRBJ2-1; CDR3 DNA: TGTGCCAGCAGTGAACCGTGGGGGCGGGATGAGCAGTTCTTC; CDR3 protein: CASSEPWGRDEQFF
clone size: once; D gene: .; V gene: TRBV6-1; J gene: TRBJ1-6; CDR3 DNA: TGTGCCAGCAGTGGGGCTATGGGGTCCTATAATTCACCCCTCCACTTT; CDR3 protein: CASSGAMGSYNSPLHF
clone size: .; D gene: .; V gene: TRBV27; J gene: TRBJ2-3; CDR3 DNA: TGTGCCAGCAGTTTACGCCCCCCAGATACGCAGTATTTT; CDR3 protein: CASSLRPPDTQYF
clone size: .; D gene: .; V gene: TRBV7-8; J gene: TRBJ2-7; CDR3 DNA: TGTGCCAGCAGCTTAGTCACGGCCTCCTCCTACGAGCAGTACTTC; CDR3 protein: CASSLVTASSYEQYF
clone size: .; D gene: .; V gene: TRBV4-3; J gene: TRBJ1-1; CDR3 DNA: TGCGCCAGCAGCCAGCACAGGGAGCGGCACACTGAAGCTTTCTTT; CDR3 protein: CASSQHRERHTEAFF
clone size: .; D gene: .; V gene: TRBV29-1; J gene: TRBJ2-5; CDR3 DNA: TGCAGCGTTGCTATGGCAGGGAAAGAGACCCAGTACTTC; CDR3 protein: CSVAMAGKETQYF
clone size: .; D gene: TRBD1; V gene: TRBV5-6; J gene: TRBJ1-6; CDR3 DNA: TGTGCCAGCAGCTCGACAGGGAGCTCCTATAATTCACCCCTCCACTTT; CDR3 protein: CASSSTGSSYNSPLHF
clone size: .; D gene: TRBD1; V gene: TRBV25-1; J gene: TRBJ1-1; CDR3 DNA: TGTGCCAGCCGGACAGGGGGGGAGTACACTGAAGCTTTCTTT; CDR3 protein: CASRTGGEYTEAFF
clone size: .; D gene: .; V gene: TRBV11-2; J gene: TRBJ2-5; CDR3 DNA: TGTGCCAGCAGCTCTTACAGGACGCCTGGAGAGACCCAGTACTTC; CDR3 protein: CASSSYRTPGETQYF
clone size: .; D gene: .; V gene: TRBV5-6; J gene: TRBJ1-4; CDR3 DNA: TGTGCCAGCAGCTCGGGTAGGGCTAATGAAAAACTGTTTTTT; CDR3 protein: CASSSGRANEKLFF
clone size: once; D gene: .; V gene: TRBV29-1; J gene: TRBJ1-1; CDR3 DNA: TGCAGCGCCCGGACAGTGAACACTGAAGCTTTCTTT; CDR3 protein: CSARTVNTEAFF
clone size: .; D gene: TRBD1; V gene: TRBV6-1; J gene: TRBJ1-6; CDR3 DNA: TGTGCCAGCAGTGGGGGAACCATCAGGGGGCCTACCTATAATTCACCCCTCCACTTT; CDR3 protein: CASSGGTIRGPTYNSPLHF
clone size: .; D gene: .; V gene: TRBV6-4; J gene: TRBJ1-5; CDR3 DNA: TGTGCCAGAGAGTTGGTGGCAGCTTATAGCAATCAGCCCCAGCATTTT; CDR3 protein: CARELVAAYSNQPQHF